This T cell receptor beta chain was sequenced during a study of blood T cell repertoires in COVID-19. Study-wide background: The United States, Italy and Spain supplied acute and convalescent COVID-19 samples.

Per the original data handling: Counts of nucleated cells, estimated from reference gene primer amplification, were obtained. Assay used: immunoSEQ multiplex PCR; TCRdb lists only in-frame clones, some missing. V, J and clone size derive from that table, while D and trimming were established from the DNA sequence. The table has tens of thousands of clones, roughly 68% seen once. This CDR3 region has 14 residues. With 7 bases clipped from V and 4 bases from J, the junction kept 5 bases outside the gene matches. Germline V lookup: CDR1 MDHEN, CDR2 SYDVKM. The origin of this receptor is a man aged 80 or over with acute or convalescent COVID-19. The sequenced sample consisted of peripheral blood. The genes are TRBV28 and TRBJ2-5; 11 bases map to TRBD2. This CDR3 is CASMVAGGGETQYF. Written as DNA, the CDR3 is TGTGCCAGCATGGTAGCGGGAGGGGGAGAGACCCAGTACTTC.